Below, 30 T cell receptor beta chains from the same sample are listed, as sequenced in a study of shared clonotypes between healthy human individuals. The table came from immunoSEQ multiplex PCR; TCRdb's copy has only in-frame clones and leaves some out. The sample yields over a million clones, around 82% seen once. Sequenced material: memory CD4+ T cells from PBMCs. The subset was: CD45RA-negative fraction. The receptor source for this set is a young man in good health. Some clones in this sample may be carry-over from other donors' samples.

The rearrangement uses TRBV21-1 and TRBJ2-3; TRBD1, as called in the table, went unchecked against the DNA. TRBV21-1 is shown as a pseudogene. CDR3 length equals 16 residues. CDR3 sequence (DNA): TGTGCCAGCAGCGAAGTACAGGTCCGTGATATCGATACGCAGTATTTT. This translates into CASSEVQVRDIDTQYF.

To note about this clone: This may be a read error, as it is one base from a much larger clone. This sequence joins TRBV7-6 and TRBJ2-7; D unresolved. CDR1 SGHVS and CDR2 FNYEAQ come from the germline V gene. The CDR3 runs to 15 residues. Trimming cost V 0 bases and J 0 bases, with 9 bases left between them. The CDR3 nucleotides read TGTGCCAGCAGCTTAGCAGGGTTCAGCTCCTACGAGCAGTACTTC. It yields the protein CASSLAGFSSYEQYF.

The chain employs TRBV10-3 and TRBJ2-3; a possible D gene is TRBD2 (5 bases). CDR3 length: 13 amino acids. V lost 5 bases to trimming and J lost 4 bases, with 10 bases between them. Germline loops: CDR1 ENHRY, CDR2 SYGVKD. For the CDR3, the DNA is TGTGCCATCAGTCCGGGATTACCAGATACGCAGTATTTT. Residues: CAISPGLPDTQYF.

CDR3 bases: TGCGCCAGCAGCCTACAGGGGGCGGGAGGCACAGATACGCAGTATTTT. It encodes CASSLQGAGGTDTQYF. This chain links TRBV4-1 with TRBJ2-3, with TRBD1 matching 9 bases. Germline V gene data show CDR1 as MGHRA and CDR2 as YSYEKL. The CDR3 runs to 16 residues. V lost 4 bases, J lost 1 base, and 6 bases stayed unmatched.

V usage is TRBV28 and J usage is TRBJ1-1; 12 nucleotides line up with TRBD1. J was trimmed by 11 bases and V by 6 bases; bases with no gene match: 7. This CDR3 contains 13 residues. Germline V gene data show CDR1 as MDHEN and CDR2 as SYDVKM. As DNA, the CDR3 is TGTGCCAGCAGCGGGACAGGGGGCACTCTCGCTTTCTTT. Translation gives CASSGTGGTLAFF.

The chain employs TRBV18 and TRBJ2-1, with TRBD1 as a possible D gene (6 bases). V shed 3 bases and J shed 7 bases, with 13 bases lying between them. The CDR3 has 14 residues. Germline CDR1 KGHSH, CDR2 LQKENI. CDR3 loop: CASSPYREGNEQFF. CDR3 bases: TGTGCCAGCTCACCGTACAGGGAAGGGAATGAGCAGTTCTTC. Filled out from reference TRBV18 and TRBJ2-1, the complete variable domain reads NAGVMQNPRHLVRRRGQEARLRCSPMKGHSHVYWYRQLPEEGLKFMVYLQKENIIDESGMPKERFSAEFPKEGPSILRIQQVVRGDSAAYFCASSPYREGNEQFFGPGTRLTVL.

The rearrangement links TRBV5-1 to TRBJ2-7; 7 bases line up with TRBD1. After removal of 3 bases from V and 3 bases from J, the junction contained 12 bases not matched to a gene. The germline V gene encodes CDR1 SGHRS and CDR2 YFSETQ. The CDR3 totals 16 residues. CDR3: CASSSFNRQGHYEQYF. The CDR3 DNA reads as TGCGCCAGCAGCTCGTTTAACCGACAGGGCCACTACGAGCAGTACTTC.

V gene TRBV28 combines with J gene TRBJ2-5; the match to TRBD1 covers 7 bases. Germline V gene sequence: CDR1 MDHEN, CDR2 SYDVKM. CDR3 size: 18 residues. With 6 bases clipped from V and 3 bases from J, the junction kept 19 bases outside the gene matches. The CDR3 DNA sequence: TGTGCCAGCAGCTCCTTTACTTGGACAGGTGGATTCGAAGAGACCCAGTACTTC. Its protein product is CASSSFTWTGGFEETQYF.

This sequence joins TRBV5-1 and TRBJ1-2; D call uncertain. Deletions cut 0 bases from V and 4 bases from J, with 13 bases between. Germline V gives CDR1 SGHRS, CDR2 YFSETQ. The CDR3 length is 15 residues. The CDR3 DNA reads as TGCGCCAGCAGCTTGGATCTAATGGCAGGCTATGGCTACACCTTC. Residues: CASSLDLMAGYGYTF.

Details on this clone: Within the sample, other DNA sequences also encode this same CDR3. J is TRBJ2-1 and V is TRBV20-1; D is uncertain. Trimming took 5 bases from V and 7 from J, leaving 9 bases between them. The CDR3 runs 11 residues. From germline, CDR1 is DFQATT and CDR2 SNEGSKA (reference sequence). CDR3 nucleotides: TGCAGTGCTCCTCTTGGGAATGAGCAGTTCTTC. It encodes CSAPLGNEQFF.

The DNA of the CDR3 is TGTGCCAGCAGCTTAGTGGCCAGAGGGGGAGGGGGGTCAGATACGCAGTATTTT. Protein: CASSLVARGGGGSDTQYF. This chain links TRBV11-2 with TRBJ2-3; TRBD2 is a possible D gene (7 bases). Germline V gene data show CDR1 as SGHAT and CDR2 as FQNNGV. The CDR3 spans 18 residues. Trimming shortened V by 1 base and J by 4 bases, and 21 bases separated the two germline ends.

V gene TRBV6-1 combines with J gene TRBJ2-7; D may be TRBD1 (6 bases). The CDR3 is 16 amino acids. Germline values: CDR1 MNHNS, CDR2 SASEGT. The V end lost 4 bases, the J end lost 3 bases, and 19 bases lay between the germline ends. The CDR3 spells CASSARWAGVVYEQYF. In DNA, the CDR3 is TGTGCCAGCAGTGCGCGGTGGGCAGGGGTCGTCTACGAGCAGTACTTC.

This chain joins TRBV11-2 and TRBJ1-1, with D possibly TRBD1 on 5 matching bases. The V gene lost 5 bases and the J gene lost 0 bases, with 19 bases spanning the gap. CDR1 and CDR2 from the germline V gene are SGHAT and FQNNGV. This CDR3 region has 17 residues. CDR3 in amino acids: CASSPGRGYAMNTEAFF. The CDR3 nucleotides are TGTGCCAGCAGCCCAGGGAGGGGTTATGCAATGAACACTGAAGCTTTCTTT.

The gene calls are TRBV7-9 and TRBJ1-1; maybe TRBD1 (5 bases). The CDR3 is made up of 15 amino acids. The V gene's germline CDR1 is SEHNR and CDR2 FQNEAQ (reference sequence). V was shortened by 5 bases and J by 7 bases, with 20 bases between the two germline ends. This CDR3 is CASSGLGAGLYEAFF. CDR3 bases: TGTGCCAGCAGCGGGCTAGGGGCAGGGCTGTATGAAGCTTTCTTT. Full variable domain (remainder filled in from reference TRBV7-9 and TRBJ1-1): DTGVSQNPRHKITKRGQNVTFRCDPISEHNRLYWYRQTLGQGPEFLTYFQNEAQLEKSRLLSDRFSAERPKGSFSTLEIQRTEQGDSAMYLCASSGLGAGLYEAFFGQGTRLTVV.

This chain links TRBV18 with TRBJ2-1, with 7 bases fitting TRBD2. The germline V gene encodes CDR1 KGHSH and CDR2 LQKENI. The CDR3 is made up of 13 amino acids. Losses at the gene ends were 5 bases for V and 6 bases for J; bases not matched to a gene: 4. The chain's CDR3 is CASSETSLNEQFF. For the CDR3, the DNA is TGTGCCAGCTCAGAGACTAGCCTCAATGAGCAGTTCTTC.

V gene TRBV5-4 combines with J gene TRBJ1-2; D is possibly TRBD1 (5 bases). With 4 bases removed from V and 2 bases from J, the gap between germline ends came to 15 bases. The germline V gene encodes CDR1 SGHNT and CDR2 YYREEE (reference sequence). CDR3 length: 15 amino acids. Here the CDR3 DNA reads TGTGCCAGCAGCGGCACGGGACGGCTGAACTATGGCTACACCTTC. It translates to CASSGTGRLNYGYTF.

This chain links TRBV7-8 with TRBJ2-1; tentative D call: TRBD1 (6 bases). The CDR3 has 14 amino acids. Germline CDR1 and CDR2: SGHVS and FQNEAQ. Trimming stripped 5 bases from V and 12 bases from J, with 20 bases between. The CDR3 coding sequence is TGTGCCAGCAGCATTACAGGGTCCGCGAGTGTGCAGTTCTTC. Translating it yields CASSITGSASVQFF.

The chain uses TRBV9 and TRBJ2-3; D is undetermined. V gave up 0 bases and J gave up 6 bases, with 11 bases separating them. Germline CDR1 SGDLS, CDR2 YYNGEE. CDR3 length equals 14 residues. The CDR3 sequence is CASSVVGTADTQYF. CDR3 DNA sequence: TGTGCCAGCAGCGTAGTGGGTACCGCGGATACGCAGTATTTT.

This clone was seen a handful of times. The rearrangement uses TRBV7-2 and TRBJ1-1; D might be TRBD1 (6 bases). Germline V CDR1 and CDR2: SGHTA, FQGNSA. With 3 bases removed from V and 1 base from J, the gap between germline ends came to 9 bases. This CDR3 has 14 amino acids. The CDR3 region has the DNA TGTGCCAGCAGCTTGGACAGATGGAACACTGAAGCTTTCTTT. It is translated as CASSLDRWNTEAFF. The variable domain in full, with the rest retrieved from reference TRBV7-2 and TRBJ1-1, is GAGVSQSPSNKVTEKGKDVELRCDPISGHTALYWYRQSLGQGLEFLIYFQGNSAPDKSGLPSDRFSAERTGGSVSTLTIQRTQQEDSAVYLCASSLDRWNTEAFFGQGTRLTVV.

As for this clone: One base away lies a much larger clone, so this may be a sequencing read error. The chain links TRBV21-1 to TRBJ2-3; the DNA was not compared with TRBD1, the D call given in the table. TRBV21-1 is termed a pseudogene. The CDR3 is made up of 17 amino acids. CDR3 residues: CASAPSPSGQDTDTQYF. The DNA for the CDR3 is TGTGCCAGCGCCCCCTCACCCTCGGGACAGGACACAGATACGCAGTATTTT.

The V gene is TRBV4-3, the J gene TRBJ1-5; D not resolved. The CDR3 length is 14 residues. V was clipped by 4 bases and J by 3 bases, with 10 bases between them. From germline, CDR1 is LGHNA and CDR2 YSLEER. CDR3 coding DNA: TGCGCCAGCAGCCTCCACTGGATCAATCAGCCCCAGCATTTT. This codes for CASSLHWINQPQHF.

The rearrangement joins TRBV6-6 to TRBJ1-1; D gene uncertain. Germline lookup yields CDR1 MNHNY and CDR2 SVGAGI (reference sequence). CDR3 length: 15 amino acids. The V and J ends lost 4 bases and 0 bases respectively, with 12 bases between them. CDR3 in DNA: TGTGCCAGCAGTTCCGAACAGAGACTGAACACTGAAGCTTTCTTT. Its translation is CASSSEQRLNTEAFF.

CDR3 bases: TGCGCCAGCAGTATGATGGGGCTCGGTGAAGCTTTCTTT. Translation gives CASSMMGLGEAFF. The chain employs TRBV5-1 and TRBJ1-1, with a tentative D call TRBD1 (5 bases). Germline CDR1 SGHRS, CDR2 YFSETQ. The ends were cut back, 5 bases at V and 7 bases at J, with 15 bases in the middle. The CDR3 loop spans 13 amino acids.

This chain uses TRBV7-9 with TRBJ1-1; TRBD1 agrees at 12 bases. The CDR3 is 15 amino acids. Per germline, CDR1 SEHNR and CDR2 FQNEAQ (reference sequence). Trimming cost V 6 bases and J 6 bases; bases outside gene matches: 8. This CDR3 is CASSRGTGGRAEAFF. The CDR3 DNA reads TGTGCCAGCAGTAGAGGGACAGGGGGCCGGGCTGAAGCTTTCTTT.

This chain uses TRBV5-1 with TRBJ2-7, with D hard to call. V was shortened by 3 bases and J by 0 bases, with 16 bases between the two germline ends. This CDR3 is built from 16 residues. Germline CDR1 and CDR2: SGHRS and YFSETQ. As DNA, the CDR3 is TGCGCCAGCAGCTCCCTTCCAGCGCCGAGCTCCTACGAGCAGTACTTC. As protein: CASSSLPAPSSYEQYF.

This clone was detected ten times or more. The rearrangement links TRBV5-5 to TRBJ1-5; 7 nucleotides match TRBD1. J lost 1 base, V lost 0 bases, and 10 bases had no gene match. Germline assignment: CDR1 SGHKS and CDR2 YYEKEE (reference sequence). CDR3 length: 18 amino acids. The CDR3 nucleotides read TGTGCCAGCAGCTTGGAACAGGGGCGATTTGGGAGCAATCAGCCCCAGCATTTT. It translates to CASSLEQGRFGSNQPQHF.

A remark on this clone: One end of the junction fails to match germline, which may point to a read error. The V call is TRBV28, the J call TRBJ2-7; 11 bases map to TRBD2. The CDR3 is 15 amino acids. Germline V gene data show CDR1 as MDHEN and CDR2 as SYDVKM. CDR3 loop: CASRVAGGPSHEQYF. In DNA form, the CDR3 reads TGTGCCAGCAGGGTAGCGGGAGGGCCCTCCCACGAGCAGTACTTC.

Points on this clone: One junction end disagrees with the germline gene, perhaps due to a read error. CDR3 loop: CASSRDGSRSVEF. The CDR3 nucleotides read TGTGCCAGCAGCCGGGACGGCTCCCGCAGCGTAGAATTC. The gene calls are TRBV5-4 and TRBJ2-7, with D tentatively TRBD1 or TRBD2 (5 bases each). Germline V gene lookup returns CDR1 SGHNT and CDR2 YYREEE (reference sequence). The CDR3 loop spans 13 amino acids.

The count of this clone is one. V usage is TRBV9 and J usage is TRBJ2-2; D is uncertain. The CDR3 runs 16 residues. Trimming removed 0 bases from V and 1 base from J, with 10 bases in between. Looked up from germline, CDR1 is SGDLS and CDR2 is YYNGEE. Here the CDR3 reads CASSVAPQLNTGELFF. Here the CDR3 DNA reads TGTGCCAGCAGCGTAGCTCCACAATTGAACACCGGGGAGCTGTTTTTT.

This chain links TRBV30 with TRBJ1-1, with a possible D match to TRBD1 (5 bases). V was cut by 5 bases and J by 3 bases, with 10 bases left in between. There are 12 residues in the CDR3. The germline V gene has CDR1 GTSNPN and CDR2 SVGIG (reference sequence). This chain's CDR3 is CAWAGMYTEAFF. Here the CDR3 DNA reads TGTGCCTGGGCAGGGATGTACACTGAAGCTTTCTTT.